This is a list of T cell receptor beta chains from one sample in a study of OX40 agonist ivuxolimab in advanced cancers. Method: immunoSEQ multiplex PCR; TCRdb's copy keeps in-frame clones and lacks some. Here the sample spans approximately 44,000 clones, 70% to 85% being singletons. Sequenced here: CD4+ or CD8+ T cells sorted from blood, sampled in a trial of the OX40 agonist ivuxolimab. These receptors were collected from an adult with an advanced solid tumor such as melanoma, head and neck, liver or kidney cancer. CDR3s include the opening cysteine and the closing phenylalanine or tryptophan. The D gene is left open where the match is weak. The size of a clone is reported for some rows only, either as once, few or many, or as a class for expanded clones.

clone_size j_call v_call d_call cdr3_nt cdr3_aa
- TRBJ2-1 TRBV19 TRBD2 TGTGCCAGTAGTATAGATCGACTAGCGGGAGGGGATGAGCAGTTCTTC CASSIDRLAGGDEQFF
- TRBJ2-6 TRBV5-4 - TGTGCCAGCAGCTCCCGTCGGAGCTCTGGGGCCAACGTCCTGACTTTC CASSSRRSSGANVLTF
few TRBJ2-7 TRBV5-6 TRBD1 TGTGCCAGCAGCTCTACAGGGGGCGACGAGCAGTACTTC CASSSTGGDEQYF
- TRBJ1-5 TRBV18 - TGTGCCAGCTCACTTTTGGAGAGCAATCAGCCCCAGCATTTT CASSLLESNQPQHF
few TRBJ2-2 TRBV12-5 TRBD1 TGTGCTAGTGGCTCGGGACAGTTCACCGGGGAGCTGTTTTTT CASGSGQFTGELFF
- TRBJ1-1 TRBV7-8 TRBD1 TGTGCCAGCAGCTTAAGACCGGGACAGGGAATGAACACTGAAGCTTTCTTT CASSLRPGQGMNTEAFF
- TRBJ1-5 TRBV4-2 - TGTGCCAGCAGCCCCAACCAGGGGACGAATCAGCCCCAGCATTTT CASSPNQGTNQPQHF
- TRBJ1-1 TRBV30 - TGTGCCTGGAAAGCCCTGAACACTGAAGCTTTCTTT CAWKALNTEAFF
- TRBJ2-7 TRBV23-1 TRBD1 TGCGCCAGCAGCCAAGGACAGGGTTCCTACGAGCAGTACTTC CASSQGQGSYEQYF
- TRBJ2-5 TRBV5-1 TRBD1 TGCGCCAGCAGGCTCCGTACCCTGGACAGGGCAGAGACCCAGTACTTC CASRLRTLDRAETQYF
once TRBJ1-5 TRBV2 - TGTGCCAGCAGCGCTGGGACCTTCAATCAGCCCCAGCATTTT CASSAGTFNQPQHF
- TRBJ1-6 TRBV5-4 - TGTGCCAGCAGCCTTCAATCGGGTAATTCACCCCTCCACTTT CASSLQSGNSPLHF
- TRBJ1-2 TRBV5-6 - TGTGCCAGCAGCTTGGCGGCCGACAACTATGGCTACACCTTC CASSLAADNYGYTF
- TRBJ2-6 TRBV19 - TGTGCCACAAACACAGGGTCAGGGGCCAACGTCCTGACTTTC CATNTGSGANVLTF
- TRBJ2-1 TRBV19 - TGTGCCAGTAGGGCAGGGACGGGGACCCGTTCCCGGGGGCGCTCCTACAATGAGCAGTTCTTC CASRAGTGTRSRGRSYNEQFF
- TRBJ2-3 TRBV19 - TGTGCCAGTACCATTGGTACTCTGTGGTATTTT CASTIGTLWYF
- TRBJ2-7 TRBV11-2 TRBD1 TGTGCCAGCAGCCAGTACAGGGGACAAACCTACGAGCAGTACTTC CASSQYRGQTYEQYF
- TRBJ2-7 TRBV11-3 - TGTGCCAGCAGCTTAGATATGAGGGAGCAGTACTTC CASSLDMREQYF
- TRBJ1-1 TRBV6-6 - TGTGCCAGCAGTTACACAAGAAAAGGCAACACTGAAGCTTTCTTT CASSYTRKGNTEAFF
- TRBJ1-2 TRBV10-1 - TGCGCCAGCAGCGGGGACACTCAGAACTATGGCTACACCTTC CASSGDTQNYGYTF
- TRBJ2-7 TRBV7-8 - TGTGCCAGCAGCTTGGGCGGCAGCGAGCAGTACTTC CASSLGGSEQYF
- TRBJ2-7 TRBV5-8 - TGTGCCAGCAGCTTGTACGGGGAGCAGTACTTC CASSLYGEQYF